The sequence of this TCR beta chain was determined in a study of cytomegalovirus exposure and HLA in healthy donors. On the study more broadly: Among roughly 180 million T cells, an earlier analysis found about 110 million unique TCR beta sequences.

PCR employed 60 Vbeta and 13 Jbeta primers. The assay was immunoSEQ multiplex PCR, and TCRdb's table has in-frame clones only and misses some. The table includes about 96,000 clones, about 70% detected once. Germline assignment: CDR1 SGDLS and CDR2 YYNGEE. The CDR3 spans 14 residues. Trimming pared 4 bases from V and 5 bases from J, leaving 16 bases between. Study results and limitations: A few chains tied to CMV proved CMV antigen-specific in vitro. While the bulk of TCR sequences proved rare, some public TCRs turned up in many donors. Presence/absence analyses assumed roughly uniform sequencing depth across donors, which may not hold.

As to this clone: What it binds is unknown.

The chain is built from TRBV9 and TRBJ2-7, with D possibly TRBD2 on 7 matching bases. The specimen sequenced was PBMCs. This TCR derives from a woman in her 70s in good health and CMV-seropositive. The chain's CDR3 is CASSPAAGADEQYF. The CDR3 region has the DNA TGTGCCAGCAGCCCGGCGGCGGGGGCGGACGAGCAGTACTTC.